The sample holds many counts of the clone carrying this T cell receptor (beta chain). This CDR3 is 12 amino acids long. Trimming stripped 6 bases from V and 0 bases from J, with 6 bases between. Germline V gene data show CDR1 as MNHNY and CDR2 as SVGAGI (reference sequence). The data were taken from a study of T cells after yellow fever vaccination. TCRdb independently ran MiXCR on the 5' RACE reads; one entry per CDR3 protein. The table includes roughly 340,000 distinct CDR3 sequences, 8.5% to 10% detected once. The TCR was taken from a man between 18 and 29 years old who received the YFV17D yellow fever vaccine. The material sequenced was PBMCs, taken on the day of the first yellow fever vaccination. The genes are TRBV6-6 and TRBJ2-7, with D possibly matching TRBD2 (5 bases). The CDR3 sequence: CASSGDSYEQYV. The CDR3 DNA follows: TGTGCCAGCAGCGGGGACTCCTACGAGCAGTACGTC.